This TCR beta chain was recovered during a study of OX40 agonist ivuxolimab in advanced cancers. Study-wide results and limits: Antigen specificity remained undetermined for the expanded peripheral T cells.

This clone was observed a single time. Its matching antigen is unknown. Germline loops: CDR1 SGDLS, CDR2 YYNGEE. V lost 3 bases to trimming and J lost 2 bases; unmatched junction nucleotides: 5. The CDR3 sequence is 16 residues long. Some clones are missing from TCRdb's copy, which holds only in-frame ones; the method was immunoSEQ multiplex PCR. The sample has 75,000 to 100,000 clones; approximately 89% are singletons. The sequence derives from an adult with an advanced solid tumor such as melanoma, head and neck, liver or kidney cancer. J is TRBJ2-5 and V is TRBV9; TRBD2 agrees at 12 bases. Sequencing was performed on CD4+ or CD8+ T cells sorted from blood, taken in a trial of the OX40 agonist ivuxolimab. In DNA, the CDR3 is TGTGCCAGCAGCGCCTCTGGACTAGCGGGGCAAGAGACCCAGTACTTC. It yields the protein CASSASGLAGQETQYF.